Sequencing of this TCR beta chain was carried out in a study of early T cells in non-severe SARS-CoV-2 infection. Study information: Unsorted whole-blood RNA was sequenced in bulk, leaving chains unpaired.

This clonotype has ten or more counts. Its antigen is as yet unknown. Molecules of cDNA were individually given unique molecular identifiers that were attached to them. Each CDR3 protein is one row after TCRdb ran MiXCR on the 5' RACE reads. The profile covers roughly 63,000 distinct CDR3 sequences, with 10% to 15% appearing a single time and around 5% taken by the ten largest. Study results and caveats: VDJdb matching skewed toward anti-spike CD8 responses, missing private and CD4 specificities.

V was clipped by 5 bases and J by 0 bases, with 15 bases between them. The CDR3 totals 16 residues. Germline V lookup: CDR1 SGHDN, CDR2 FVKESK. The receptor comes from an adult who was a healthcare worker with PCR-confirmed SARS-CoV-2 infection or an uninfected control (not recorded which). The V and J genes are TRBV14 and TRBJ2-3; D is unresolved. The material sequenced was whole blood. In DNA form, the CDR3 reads TGTGCCAGCAGCACACGACGACTTATGAGCACAGATACGCAGTATTTT. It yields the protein CASSTRRLMSTDTQYF.